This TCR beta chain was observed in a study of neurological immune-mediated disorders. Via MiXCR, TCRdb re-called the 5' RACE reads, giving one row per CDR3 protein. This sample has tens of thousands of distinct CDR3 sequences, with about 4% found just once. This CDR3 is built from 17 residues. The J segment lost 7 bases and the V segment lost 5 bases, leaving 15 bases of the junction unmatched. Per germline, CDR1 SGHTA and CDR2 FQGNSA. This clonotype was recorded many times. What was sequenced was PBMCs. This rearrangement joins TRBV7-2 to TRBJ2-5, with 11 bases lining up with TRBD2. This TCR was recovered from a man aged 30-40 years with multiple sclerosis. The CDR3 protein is CASSGDIAGGSQWTQYF. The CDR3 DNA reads TGTGCCAGCAGCGGGGATATAGCGGGGGGGTCCCAGTGGACCCAGTACTTC.